This T cell receptor (beta chain) appears in the sequencing data of a study of cytomegalovirus exposure and HLA in healthy donors. A single count supports this clone. Antigen unknown. The CDR3 loop spans 18 amino acids. V dropped 3 bases and J dropped 1 base, with 22 bases sitting between them. Germline V gene lookup returns CDR1 GTSNPN and CDR2 SVGIG (reference sequence). The study, taken as a whole, reports: Many donors carried some public TCRs, although rarity characterized most TCR sequences.

TCRdb keeps only in-frame clones here, not all; method: immunoSEQ multiplex PCR. In the table there are 90,000 to 130,000 clones, over 75% of which are singletons. The J gene is TRBJ1-5, the V gene TRBV30, with D maybe TRBD1 (6 bases). Sequencing was done on a sample of PBMCs. This receptor was obtained from a woman younger than 35 in good health and CMV-seronegative. CDR3 region: CAWRPGHLPHGSNQPQHF. In DNA, the CDR3 is TGTGCCTGGAGACCGGGACACCTTCCCCACGGGAGCAATCAGCCCCAGCATTTT. The full variable domain, rest sourced from reference TRBV30 and TRBJ1-5, is SQTIHQWPATLVQPVGSPLSLECTVEGTSNPNLYWYRQAAGRGLQLLFYSVGIGQISSEVPQNLSASRPQDRQFILSSKKLLLSDSGFYLCAWRPGHLPHGSNQPQHFGDGTRLSIL.